This T cell receptor beta chain was sequenced during a study of shared clonotypes between healthy human individuals. General study results and limits: Richness estimates generally favored naive over memory subsets. Rarefaction exposed incomplete sorted-subset sequencing despite large depth.

The protocol was immunoSEQ multiplex PCR, while the TCRdb copy is restricted to in-frame clones and leaves out a portion. Here the sample spans hundreds of thousands of clones, 90% to 97% being singletons. V was pared by 3 bases and J by 3 bases, with 9 bases between. Germline V lookup: CDR1 LNHDA, CDR2 SQIVND (reference sequence). This CDR3 contains 14 residues. The investigators split CD4+ cells into a CD45RA+ naive subset and a CD45RA-negative memory subset. In regard to this clone: No antigen is known for it.

The sequencing input was naive CD4+ T cells sorted from blood. The sample's subset: CD45RA+ positively selected. This TCR was recovered from a woman in her thirties in good health. This chain links TRBV19 with TRBJ2-4; D unclear. CDR3 in amino acids: CASSISLGKNIQYF. In nucleotides, the CDR3 is TGTGCCAGTAGTATTTCCCTGGGCAAAAACATTCAGTACTTC.